This T cell receptor (beta chain) was recovered during a study of neurological immune-mediated disorders. General study results and limits: Grouping of repertoires by phylogeny put those of 18 of 34 multiple sclerosis patients into a single related-CDR3 cluster, a possible signature. No CDR3 amino acid sequences recurred among expanded clones across subjects, suggesting private repertoires in all groups.

Template-switch 5'RACE cDNA synthesis added a 10-nucleotide unique molecular identifier. From the 5' RACE reads, TCRdb called clonotypes with MiXCR, one entry per CDR3 protein. Of 50,000 or so distinct CDR3 sequences in the sample, 3% to 4% were seen once. This CDR3 contains 16 residues. In germline, CDR1 is SGDLS, CDR2 YYNGEE. This clonotype was seen only a few times. Its antigen is undetermined. One end of the junction fails to match germline, which may point to a read error. 2 million unsorted PBMCs were stored in RNAlater at -80 °C before RNA extraction. The chain links TRBV9 to TRBJ1-6; the D is unclear. The sequence came from a woman aged 55-75 years with multiple sclerosis. The sequenced sample was PBMCs. CDR3 DNA sequence: TGTGCCAGCAGCGGCCTTTCCAGTCCGGAGAATTCAACCCTCAACTTT. Translated, it gives CASSGLSSPENSTLNF.